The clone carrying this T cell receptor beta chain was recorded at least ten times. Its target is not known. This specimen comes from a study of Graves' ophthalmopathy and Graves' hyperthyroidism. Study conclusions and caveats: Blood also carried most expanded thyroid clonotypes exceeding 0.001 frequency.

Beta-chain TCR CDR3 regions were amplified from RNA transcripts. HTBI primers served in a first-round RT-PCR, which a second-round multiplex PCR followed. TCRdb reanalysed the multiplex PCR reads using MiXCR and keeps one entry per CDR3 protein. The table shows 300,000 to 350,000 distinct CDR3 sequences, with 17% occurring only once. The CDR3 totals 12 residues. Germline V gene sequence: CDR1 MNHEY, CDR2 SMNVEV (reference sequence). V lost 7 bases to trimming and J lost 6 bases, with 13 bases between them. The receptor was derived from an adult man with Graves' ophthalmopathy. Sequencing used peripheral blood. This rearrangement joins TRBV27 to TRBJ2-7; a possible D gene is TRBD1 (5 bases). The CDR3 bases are TGTGCCAGCACCACCGCAGGGCTCGAGCAGTACTTC. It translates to CASTTAGLEQYF.